One T cell receptor (beta chain) is described in this entry. Sample time point: patch test 2, 6 weeks after DPC sensitization. Treatment indicated: therapeutic diphenylcyclopropenone sensitization with weekly scalp DPC. Unfractionated whole blood yielded the extracted total RNA. The sample originates from a study of human T cells and chemical hapten exposure. Study context: Slight volume differences across pooled libraries mainly accounted for varying per-sample TCR yields.

Trimming removed 2 bases from V and 0 bases from J, with 12 bases in between. This CDR3 is 16 amino acids long. The library tagged individual cDNA molecules with unique molecular identifiers. MiXCR was run by TCRdb on the RACE reads, yielding one entry per CDR3 protein. The sample shows 85,000 to 100,000 distinct CDR3 sequences, approximately 10% of them seen only once. The J gene is TRBJ2-3, the V gene TRBV12-3 or TRBV12-4, with D perhaps matching TRBD2 (6 bases). This TCR derives from a man aged 40-55 years with alopecia areata. Some clones in this sample may be carry-over from other donors' samples. Sequencing used whole blood, obtained in connection with sensitization to the hapten diphenylcyclopropenone (DPC). The chain's CDR3 is CASSLFMGGSTDTQYF. CDR3 coding DNA: TGTGCCAGCAGTTTATTTATGGGGGGAAGCACAGATACGCAGTATTTT.